The 14 T cell receptor beta chains reported below all come from one sample, sequenced in a study of post-analysis software for immune sequencing data. Study-level results: About five TRBV segments occurring more often in patients than controls included TRBV5-6, TRBV5-1 and TRBV20-1.

cDNA libraries for TCR beta contained unique molecular identifiers. TCRdb reprocessed the PCR reads via MiXCR and lists one record per CDR3 protein. Of hundreds of thousands of distinct CDR3 sequences listed, roughly half were seen once; the top ten hold approximately 4.3%. Their specific antigens are unknown. The specimen was blood. The receptors shown here come from a girl aged 5-17 years with multiple sclerosis.

This clonotype has a handful of counts. The chain links TRBV2 to TRBJ2-4; 10 bases line up with TRBD2. CDR1 and CDR2 (germline): SNHLY, FYNNEI. The ends lost 0 bases at V and 3 bases at J; junction bases unmatched: 5. The CDR3 loop spans 17 amino acids. CDR3 in amino acids: CASSEALAGGGKNIQYF. The DNA of the CDR3 is TGTGCCAGCAGTGAAGCTTTAGCGGGAGGTGGCAAAAACATTCAGTACTTC. Full variable domain (remainder filled in from reference TRBV2 and TRBJ2-4): EPEVTQTPSHQVTQMGQEVILRCVPISNHLYFYWYRQILGQKVEFLVSFYNNEISEKSEIFDDQFSVERPDGSNFTLKIRSTKLEDSAMYFCASSEALAGGGKNIQYFGAGTRLSVL.

In this sample, this clonotype turned up once. The rearrangement joins TRBV20-1 to TRBJ2-1; the D call may be TRBD1 or TRBD2 (5 bases each). The germline V gene has CDR1 DFQATT and CDR2 SNEGSKA (reference sequence). CDR3 length: 14 amino acids. Deletions cut 3 bases from V and 10 bases from J, with 19 bases between. The CDR3 loop reads CSARAPGRLGEQFF. The CDR3 region has the DNA TGCAGTGCTAGGGCGCCGGGGCGACTGGGGGAGCAGTTCTTC.

The rearrangement uses TRBV25-1 and TRBJ2-3, with D uncertain. Trimming removed 4 bases from V and 4 bases from J, with 3 bases in between. Germline CDR1 is MGHDK and CDR2 is SYGVNS. The CDR3 has 11 amino acids. The CDR3 reads CASSVSDTQYF. CDR3 DNA: TGTGCCAGCAGTGTCTCAGATACGCAGTATTTT.

The V call is TRBV11-2, the J call TRBJ1-1; 9 positions match TRBD1. J was trimmed by 2 bases and V by 4 bases; bases with no gene match: 11. The CDR3 length is 17 residues. In germline, CDR1 is SGHAT, CDR2 FQNNGV. The CDR3: CASSYQQGAGGNTEAFF. The DNA of the CDR3 is TGTGCCAGCAGCTACCAACAGGGGGCGGGGGGTAACACTGAAGCTTTCTTT.

This chain links TRBV11-2 with TRBJ1-2, with 7 positions matching TRBD1. In germline, CDR1 is SGHAT, CDR2 FQNNGV. With 4 bases clipped from V and 0 bases from J, the junction kept 11 bases outside the gene matches. The CDR3 extends over 17 amino acids. CDR3 in DNA: TGTGCCAGCAGCTCACGGACAGGCCTAATCGCTAACTATGGCTACACCTTC. This translates into CASSSRTGLIANYGYTF.

V is TRBV5-1 and J is TRBJ2-3, with TRBD1 matching over 7 bases. This CDR3 is built from 14 residues. V shed 6 bases, J shed 1 base, and the junction held 5 bases outside the gene matches. Germline lookup yields CDR1 SGHRS and CDR2 YFSETQ. The CDR3 coding sequence is TGCGCCAGCACCGTAGGGACAGGCACAGATACGCAGTATTTT. This gives the protein CASTVGTGTDTQYF.

The chain combines TRBV20-1 with TRBJ2-5; TRBD2 might be the D (6 bases). Germline V gene sequence: CDR1 DFQATT, CDR2 SNEGSKA (reference sequence). The CDR3 extends over 14 amino acids. V lost 7 bases to trimming and J lost 4 bases, with 19 bases between them. CDR3 in amino acids: CSGSEGLARETQYF. The CDR3 coding sequence is TGCAGTGGATCGGAGGGGCTAGCGAGAGAGACCCAGTACTTC.

The chain carries TRBV7-9 and TRBJ2-1; unclear D gene. The CDR3 runs 15 residues. Trimming took off 2 bases at V and 3 bases at J, with 11 bases between the two ends. Germline V gene lookup returns CDR1 SEHNR and CDR2 FQNEAQ (reference sequence). The CDR3 DNA follows: TGTGCCAGCAGCTTAATTTCTTCTATCTACAATGAGCAGTTCTTC. It yields the protein CASSLISSIYNEQFF.

The chain is built from TRBV5-6 and TRBJ2-2; tentative D call: TRBD2 (5 bases). The CDR3 is 14 residues long. Germline V gene sequence: CDR1 SGHDT, CDR2 YYEEEE. The V gene lost 4 bases and the J gene lost 6 bases, with 13 bases spanning the gap. The CDR3 spells CASSTSGLPGELFF. CDR3 nucleotides: TGTGCCAGCAGCACCAGCGGCCTCCCCGGGGAGCTGTTTTTT.

The CDR3, as DNA: TGTGCCAGCAGCCAACGGACCGTGGGGACAGGGGCTTCTGAAGCTTTCTTT. As protein: CASSQRTVGTGASEAFF. This chain connects TRBV3-1 to TRBJ1-1, with 10 bases matching TRBD1. Germline assignment: CDR1 LGHDT and CDR2 YNNKEL (reference sequence). J lost 6 bases, V lost 2 bases, and 12 bases had no gene match. The CDR3 is made up of 17 amino acids.

This chain links TRBV7-2 with TRBJ2-7; D is possibly TRBD1 (5 bases). In germline, CDR1 is SGHTA, CDR2 FQGNSA. Between the trimmed V and J ends, which lost 1 base and 7 bases, there was a span of 14 bases. The length of the CDR3 is 14 residues. For the CDR3, the DNA is TGTGCCAGCAGCTTAGATAGACAGTCCCGAGAGCAGTACTTC. Translated, it gives CASSLDRQSREQYF.

This clonotype was observed a handful of times. This chain uses TRBV27 with TRBJ1-6; TRBD1 matches at 10 bases. Germline loops: CDR1 MNHEY, CDR2 SMNVEV (reference sequence). CDR3 size: 17 residues. V lost 5 bases to trimming and J lost 5 bases; unmatched junction nucleotides: 9. CDR3 bases: TGTGCCAGCAGTCCTCGGGACAGGGGCATGAATAATTCACCCCTCCACTTT. Translation: CASSPRDRGMNNSPLHF.

On this clonotype itself: The final CDR3 position lacks the conserved phenylalanine or tryptophan, pointing to a likely read error. The rearrangement links TRBV7-3 to TRBJ2-3; TRBD2 matches at 13 bases. The CDR3 totals 15 residues. CDR1 SGHTA and CDR2 FQGTGA come from the germline V gene. The junction had 3 bases not matched to a gene; V was cut back by 5 bases and J by 4 bases. The CDR3 DNA is TGTGCCAGCAGCCCTACTAGCGGGGGGGCAGATACGCAGTATTCT. Translating gives CASSPTSGGADTQYS.

The gene calls are TRBV30 and TRBJ2-6; D is perhaps TRBD1 (5 bases). CDR3 length: 14 amino acids. Looked up from germline, CDR1 is GTSNPN and CDR2 is SVGIG (reference sequence). The V end was cut by 4 bases, the J end by 0 bases, with 7 bases between. CDR3 sequence reads: CAWTGYSGANVLTF. For the CDR3, the DNA is TGTGCCTGGACAGGGTACTCTGGGGCCAACGTCCTGACTTTC.